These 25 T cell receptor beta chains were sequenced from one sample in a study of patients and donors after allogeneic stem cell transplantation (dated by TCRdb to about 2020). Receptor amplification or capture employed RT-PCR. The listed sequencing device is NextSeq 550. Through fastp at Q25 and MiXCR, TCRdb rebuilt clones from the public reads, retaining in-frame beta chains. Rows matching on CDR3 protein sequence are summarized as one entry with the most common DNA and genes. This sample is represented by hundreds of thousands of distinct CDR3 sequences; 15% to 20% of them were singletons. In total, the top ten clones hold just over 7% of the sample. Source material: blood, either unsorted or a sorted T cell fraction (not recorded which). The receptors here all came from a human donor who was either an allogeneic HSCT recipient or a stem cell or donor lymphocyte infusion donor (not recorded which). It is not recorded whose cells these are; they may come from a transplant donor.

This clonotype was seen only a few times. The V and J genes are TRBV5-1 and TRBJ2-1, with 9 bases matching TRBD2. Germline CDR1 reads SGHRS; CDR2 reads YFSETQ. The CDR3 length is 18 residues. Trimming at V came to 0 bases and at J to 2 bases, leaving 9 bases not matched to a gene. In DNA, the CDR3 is TGCGCCAGCAGCTTGGTCGGTAGCGGGAGAGTCGCCTACAATGAGCAGTTCTTC. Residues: CASSLVGSGRVAYNEQFF.

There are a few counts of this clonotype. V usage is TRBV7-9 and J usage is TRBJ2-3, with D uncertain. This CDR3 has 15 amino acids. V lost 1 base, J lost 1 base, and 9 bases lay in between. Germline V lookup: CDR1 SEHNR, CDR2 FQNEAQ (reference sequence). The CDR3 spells CASSLGLPRTDTQYF. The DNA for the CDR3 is TGTGCCAGCAGCTTAGGACTGCCTCGCACAGATACGCAGTATTTT.

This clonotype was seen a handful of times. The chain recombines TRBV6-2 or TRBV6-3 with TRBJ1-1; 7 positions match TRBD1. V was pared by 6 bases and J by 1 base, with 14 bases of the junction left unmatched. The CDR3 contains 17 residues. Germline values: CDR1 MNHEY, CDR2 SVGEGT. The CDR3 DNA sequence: TGTGCCAGCAGGGGGGCTAACAGGGGCTCTCAGAACACTGAAGCTTTCTTT. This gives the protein CASRGANRGSQNTEAFF.

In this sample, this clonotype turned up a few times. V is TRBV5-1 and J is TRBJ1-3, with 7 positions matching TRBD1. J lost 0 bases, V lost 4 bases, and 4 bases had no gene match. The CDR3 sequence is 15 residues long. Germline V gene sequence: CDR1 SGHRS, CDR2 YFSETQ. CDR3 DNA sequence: TGCGCCAGCAGCGAGCAGGGGGACTCTGGAAACACCATATATTTT. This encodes CASSEQGDSGNTIYF.

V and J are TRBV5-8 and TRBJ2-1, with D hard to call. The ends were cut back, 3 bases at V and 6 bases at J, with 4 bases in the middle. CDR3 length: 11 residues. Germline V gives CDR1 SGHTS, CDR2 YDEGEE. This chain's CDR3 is CASSSINEQFF. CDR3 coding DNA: TGTGCCAGCAGCTCCATCAATGAGCAGTTCTTC.

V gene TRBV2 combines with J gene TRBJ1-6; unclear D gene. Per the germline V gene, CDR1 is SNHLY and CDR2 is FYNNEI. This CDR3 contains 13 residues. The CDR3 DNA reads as TGTGTAACGATGGGCTTCGAAAATCCACCCCTCCACTTT. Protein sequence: CVTMGFENPPLHF.

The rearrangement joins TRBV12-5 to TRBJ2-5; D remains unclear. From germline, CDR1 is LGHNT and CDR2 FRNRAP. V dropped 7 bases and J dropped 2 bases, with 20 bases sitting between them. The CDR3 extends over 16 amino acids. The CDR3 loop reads CASAPLLGGLQETQYF. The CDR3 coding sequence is TGTGCTAGTGCCCCCCTTTTGGGCGGCCTGCAAGAGACCCAGTACTTC.

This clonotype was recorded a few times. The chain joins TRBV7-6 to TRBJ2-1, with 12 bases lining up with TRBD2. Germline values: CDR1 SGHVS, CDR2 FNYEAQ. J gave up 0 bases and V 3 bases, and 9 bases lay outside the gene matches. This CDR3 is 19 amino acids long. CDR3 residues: CASSLWRLAGGSSYNEQFF. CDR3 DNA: TGTGCCAGCAGCTTGTGGCGGCTAGCGGGAGGGAGCTCCTACAATGAGCAGTTCTTC.

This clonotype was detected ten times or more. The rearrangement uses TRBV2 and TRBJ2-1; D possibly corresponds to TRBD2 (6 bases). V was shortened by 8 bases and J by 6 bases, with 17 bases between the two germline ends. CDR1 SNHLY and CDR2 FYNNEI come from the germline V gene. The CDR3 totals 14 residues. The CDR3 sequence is CASGAWGRTNEQFF. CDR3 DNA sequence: TGTGCCAGCGGGGCTTGGGGGAGGACCAATGAGCAGTTCTTC.

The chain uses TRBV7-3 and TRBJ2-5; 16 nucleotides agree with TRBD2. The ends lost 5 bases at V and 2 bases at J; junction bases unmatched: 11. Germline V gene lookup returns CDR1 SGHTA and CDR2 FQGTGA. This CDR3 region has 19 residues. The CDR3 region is CASSVTGTSGGARQETQYF. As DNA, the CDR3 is TGTGCCAGCAGCGTCACGGGGACTAGCGGGGGGGCAAGGCAAGAGACCCAGTACTTC.

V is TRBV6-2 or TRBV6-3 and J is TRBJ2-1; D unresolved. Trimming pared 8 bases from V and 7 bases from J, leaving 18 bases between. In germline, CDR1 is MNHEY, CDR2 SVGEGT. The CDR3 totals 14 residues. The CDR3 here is CASAPPFPGNEQFF. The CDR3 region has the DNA TGTGCCAGCGCTCCCCCATTCCCCGGGAATGAGCAGTTCTTC.

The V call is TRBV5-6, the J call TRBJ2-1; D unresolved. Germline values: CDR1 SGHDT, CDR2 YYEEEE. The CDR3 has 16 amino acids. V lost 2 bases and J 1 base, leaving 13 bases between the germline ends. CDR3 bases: TGTGCCAGCAGCTTTTCGGGCCCCTCATCCTACAATGAGCAGTTCTTC. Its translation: CASSFSGPSSYNEQFF.

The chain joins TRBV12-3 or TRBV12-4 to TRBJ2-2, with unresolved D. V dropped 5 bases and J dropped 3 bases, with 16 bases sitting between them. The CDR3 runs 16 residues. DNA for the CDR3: TGTGCCAGCAGTCCTACCCCCCTCGGACACACCGGGGAGCTGTTTTTT. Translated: CASSPTPLGHTGELFF.

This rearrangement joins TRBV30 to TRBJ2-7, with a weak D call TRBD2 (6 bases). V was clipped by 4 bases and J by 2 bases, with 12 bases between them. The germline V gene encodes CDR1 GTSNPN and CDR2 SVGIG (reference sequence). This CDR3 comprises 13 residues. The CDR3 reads CAWTLGGTYEQYF. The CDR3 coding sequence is TGTGCCTGGACACTGGGAGGAACCTACGAGCAGTACTTC.

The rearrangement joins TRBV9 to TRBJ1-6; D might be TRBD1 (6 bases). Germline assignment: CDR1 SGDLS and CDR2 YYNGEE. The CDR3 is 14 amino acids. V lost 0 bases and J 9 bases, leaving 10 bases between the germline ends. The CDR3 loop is CASSVGGGRSPLHF. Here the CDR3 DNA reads TGTGCCAGCAGCGTAGGGGGGGGCCGTTCACCCCTCCACTTT. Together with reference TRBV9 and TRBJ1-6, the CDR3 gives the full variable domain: DSGVTQTPKHLITATGQRVTLRCSPRSGDLSVYWYQQSLDQGLQFLIQYYNGEERAKGNILERFSAQQFPDLHSELNLSSLELGDSALYFCASSVGGGRSPLHFGNGTRLTVT.

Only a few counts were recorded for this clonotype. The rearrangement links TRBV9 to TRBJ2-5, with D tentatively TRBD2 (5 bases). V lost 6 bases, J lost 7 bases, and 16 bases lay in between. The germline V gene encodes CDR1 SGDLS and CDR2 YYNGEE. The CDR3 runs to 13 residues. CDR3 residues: CASTPSSKGTQYF. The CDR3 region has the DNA TGTGCCAGCACCCCCTCTAGCAAGGGGACCCAGTACTTC.

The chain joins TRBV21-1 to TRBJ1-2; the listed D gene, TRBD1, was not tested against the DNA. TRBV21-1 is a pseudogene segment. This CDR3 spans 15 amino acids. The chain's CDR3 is CASSKVLGRAYGYTF. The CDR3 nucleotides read TGTGCCAGCAGCAAAGTTTTGGGCAGGGCCTATGGCTACACCTTC.

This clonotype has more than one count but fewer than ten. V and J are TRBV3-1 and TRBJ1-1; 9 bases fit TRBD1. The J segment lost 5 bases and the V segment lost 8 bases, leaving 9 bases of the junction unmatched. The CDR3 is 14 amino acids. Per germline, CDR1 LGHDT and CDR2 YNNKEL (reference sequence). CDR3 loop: CASGYGTGRTEAFF. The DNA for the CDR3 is TGTGCCAGCGGATACGGGACAGGGAGAACTGAAGCTTTCTTT. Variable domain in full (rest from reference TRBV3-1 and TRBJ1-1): DTAVSQTPKYLVTQMGNDKSIKCEQNLGHDTMYWYKQDSKKFLKIMFSYNNKELIINETVPNRFSPKSPDKAHLNLHINSLELGDSAVYFCASGYGTGRTEAFFGQGTRLTVV.

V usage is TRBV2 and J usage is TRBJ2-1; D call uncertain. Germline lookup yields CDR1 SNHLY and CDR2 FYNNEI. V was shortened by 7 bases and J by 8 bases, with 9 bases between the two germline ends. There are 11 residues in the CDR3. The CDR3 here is CASMAGYEQFF. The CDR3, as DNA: TGTGCCAGCATGGCCGGATATGAGCAGTTCTTC.

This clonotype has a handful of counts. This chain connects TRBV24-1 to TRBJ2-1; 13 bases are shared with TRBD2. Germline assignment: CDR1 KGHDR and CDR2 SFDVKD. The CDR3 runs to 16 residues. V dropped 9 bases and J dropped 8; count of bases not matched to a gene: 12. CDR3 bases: TGTGCCACCTCAGGGAGTTTACTAGCGGGAGGGGATGAGCAGTTCTTC. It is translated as CATSGSLLAGGDEQFF.

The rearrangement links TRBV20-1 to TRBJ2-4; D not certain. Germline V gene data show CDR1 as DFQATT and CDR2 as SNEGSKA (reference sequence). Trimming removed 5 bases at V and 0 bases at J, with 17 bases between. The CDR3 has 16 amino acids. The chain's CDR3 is CSAPDRAYGAKNIQYF. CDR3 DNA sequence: TGCAGTGCTCCGGACCGGGCTTACGGAGCCAAAAACATTCAGTACTTC.

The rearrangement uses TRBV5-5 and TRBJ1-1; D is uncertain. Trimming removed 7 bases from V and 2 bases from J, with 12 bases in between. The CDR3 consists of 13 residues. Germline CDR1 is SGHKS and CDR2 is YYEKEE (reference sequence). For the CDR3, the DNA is TGTGCCAGCGCGGGTTCACGAAACACTGAAGCTTTCTTT. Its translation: CASAGSRNTEAFF.

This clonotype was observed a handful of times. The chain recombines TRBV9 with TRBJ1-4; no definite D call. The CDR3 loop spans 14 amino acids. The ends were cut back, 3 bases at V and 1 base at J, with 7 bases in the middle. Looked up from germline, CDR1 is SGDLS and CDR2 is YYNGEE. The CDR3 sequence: CASSASRTNEKLFF. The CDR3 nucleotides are TGTGCCAGCAGCGCAAGCAGAACTAATGAAAAACTGTTTTTT.

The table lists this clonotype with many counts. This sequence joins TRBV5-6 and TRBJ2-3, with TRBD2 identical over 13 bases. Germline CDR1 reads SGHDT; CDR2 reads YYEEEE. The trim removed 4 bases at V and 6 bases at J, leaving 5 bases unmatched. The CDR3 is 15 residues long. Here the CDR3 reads CASSPGLAGVDTQYF. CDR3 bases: TGTGCCAGCAGCCCCGGACTAGCGGGAGTGGATACGCAGTATTTT.

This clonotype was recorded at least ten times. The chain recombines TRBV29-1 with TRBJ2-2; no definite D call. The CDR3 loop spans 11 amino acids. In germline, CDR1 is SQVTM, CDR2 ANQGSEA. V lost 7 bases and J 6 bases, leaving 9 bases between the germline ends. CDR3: CSATLPGELFF. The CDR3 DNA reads TGCAGCGCAACCCTCCCCGGGGAGCTGTTTTTT.